Sequencing of this TCR beta chain was carried out in a study of shared clonotypes between healthy human individuals. Study observations and caveats: Relative to clonotypes present in all four donors, those not shared had lower generation probabilities.

CDR1 and CDR2 from the germline V gene are LGHNA and YSLEER. Trimming cost V 0 bases and J 4 bases, with 15 bases left between them. The CDR3 has 16 residues. For each subset, genomic DNA was distributed in equal portions over several immunoSEQ plates. Methods used by the authors: ImmunoSEQ output held junction-only sequences without quality scores, so filtering differed. TCRdb's copy holds only in-frame clones and misses some; the assay was immunoSEQ multiplex PCR. That table supplies the V and J calls and clone size; D and trimming were determined from the DNA. Among about 2.3 million clones listed, 93% were seen once. To note about this clone: As yet, its antigen is unknown.

The chain links TRBV4-3 to TRBJ1-2; D not certain. The TCR sequence derives from a man aged 18 to 29 in good health. Some clones in this sample may be carry-over from other donors' samples. Specimen: naive CD4+ T cells from PBMCs. The subset was: CD45RA+ positively selected. The CDR3 region has the DNA TGCGCCAGCAGCCAAGACTCCCAGTTTCCCGGCTATGGCTACACCTTC. Its translation is CASSQDSQFPGYGYTF.